These T cell receptor beta chains were read from a single sample in a study of T cells in Graves' hyperthyroidism and ophthalmopathy. MiXCR, run by TCRdb on the multiplex PCR reads, gives a single entry per CDR3 protein. The sample carries a few hundred thousand distinct CDR3 sequences, around 16% recorded once. Sample: blood. Source of these receptors: a woman in her twenties or thirties with Graves' hyperthyroidism. The CDR3 runs from the conserved cysteine through the conserved F or W. A D gene is named only where the DNA matches it firmly. Expanded clones are given a class, and other clones once, few, many or no size at all.

CDR3 protein: CASTGGNGISYEQYF
CDR3 DNA: TGTGCCAGCACGGGCGGTAACGGAATCTCCTACGAGCAGTACTTC
V gene: TRBV6-1
D gene: -
clone size: many
J gene: TRBJ2-7

CDR3 protein: CSAFTAGESNQPQHF
CDR3 DNA: TGCAGTGCCTTTACAGCAGGGGAAAGCAATCAGCCCCAGCATTTT
V gene: TRBV20-1
D gene: -
clone size: few
J gene: TRBJ1-5

CDR3 protein: CASSVSGRQSYNEQFF
CDR3 DNA: TGTGCCAGCTCGGTTAGCGGGAGGCAGTCCTACAATGAGCAGTTCTTC
V gene: TRBV6-2/TRBV6-3
D gene: TRBD2
clone size: many
J gene: TRBJ2-1

CDR3 protein: CASSVGGDQPQHF
CDR3 DNA: TGTGCCAGTAGTGTGGGGGGAGATCAGCCCCAGCATTTT
V gene: TRBV19
D gene: -
clone size: few
J gene: TRBJ1-5

CDR3 protein: CASSESRTVFYGYTF
CDR3 DNA: TGTGCCAGCAGTGAGAGTCGAACAGTATTCTATGGCTACACCTTC
V gene: TRBV6-1
D gene: -
clone size: -
J gene: TRBJ1-2

CDR3 protein: CSARQYDGNQPQHF
CDR3 DNA: TGCAGTGCTCGACAGTATGACGGCAATCAGCCCCAGCATTTT
V gene: TRBV20-1
D gene: -
clone size: -
J gene: TRBJ1-5

CDR3 protein: CASSISSGRNEQYF
CDR3 DNA: TGTGCCAGTAGTATAAGTAGCGGGAGAAACGAGCAGTACTTC
V gene: TRBV19
D gene: TRBD2
clone size: -
J gene: TRBJ2-7

CDR3 protein: CASRDDSHNYGYTF
CDR3 DNA: TGTGCCAGCAGGGATGACAGCCACAACTATGGCTACACCTTC
V gene: TRBV2
D gene: -
clone size: many
J gene: TRBJ1-2

CDR3 protein: CASRATSGTARTQYF
CDR3 DNA: TGTGCCAGCAGAGCCACTAGCGGGACGGCACGAACGCAGTATTTT
V gene: TRBV14
D gene: TRBD2
clone size: few
J gene: TRBJ2-3

CDR3 protein: CASIYGASWYTQYF
CDR3 DNA: TGTGCCAGCATCTACGGGGCTAGTTGGTATACGCAGTATTTT
V gene: TRBV6-1
D gene: -
clone size: many
J gene: TRBJ2-3

CDR3 protein: CAGSGGVAGGNEQFF
CDR3 DNA: TGTGCCGGCAGCGGAGGCGTAGCGGGGGGGAATGAGCAGTTCTTC
V gene: TRBV9
D gene: TRBD2
clone size: -
J gene: TRBJ2-1

CDR3 protein: CASSPGLAGAGGELFF
CDR3 DNA: TGTGCCAGCAGTCCGGGACTAGCGGGAGCCGGCGGGGAGCTGTTTTTT
V gene: TRBV11-3
D gene: TRBD2
clone size: few
J gene: TRBJ2-2

CDR3 protein: CASSQLGQLNTEAFF
CDR3 DNA: TGTGCCAGCAGCCAATTGGGACAGTTAAACACTGAAGCTTTCTTT
V gene: TRBV9
D gene: TRBD1
clone size: few
J gene: TRBJ1-1

CDR3 protein: CSARDRAGWSSYNEQFF
CDR3 DNA: TGCAGTGCTAGAGATCGGGCAGGTTGGAGCTCCTACAATGAGCAGTTCTTC
V gene: TRBV20-1
D gene: -
clone size: many
J gene: TRBJ2-1

CDR3 protein: CATSANPGQRTGELFF
CDR3 DNA: TGTGCCACCAGTGCCAATCCGGGACAGCGCACCGGGGAGCTGTTTTTT
V gene: TRBV24-1
D gene: TRBD1
clone size: -
J gene: TRBJ2-2

CDR3 protein: CAWRANTQYF
CDR3 DNA: TGTGCCTGGAGAGCGAATACGCAGTATTTT
V gene: TRBV30
D gene: -
clone size: -
J gene: TRBJ2-3

CDR3 protein: CASSEALDRHKRNTEAFF
CDR3 DNA: TGTGCCAGCAGTGAAGCCCTTGACAGGCATAAAAGGAACACTGAAGCTTTCTTT
V gene: TRBV2
D gene: -
clone size: many
J gene: TRBJ1-1

CDR3 protein: CASSNSGRVGEQYF
CDR3 DNA: TGTGCCAGCAGCAATAGCGGGAGGGTTGGCGAGCAGTACTTC
V gene: TRBV7-2
D gene: TRBD2
clone size: many
J gene: TRBJ2-7

CDR3 protein: CASSSRTSGRSHEQFF
CDR3 DNA: TGTGCCAGCAGTAGCAGGACTAGCGGGAGATCCCATGAGCAGTTCTTC
V gene: TRBV27
D gene: TRBD2
clone size: many
J gene: TRBJ2-1

CDR3 protein: CASGRGTGNTEAFF
CDR3 DNA: TGTGCCAGCGGAAGAGGGACGGGGAACACTGAAGCTTTCTTT
V gene: TRBV6-1
D gene: -
clone size: -
J gene: TRBJ1-1

CDR3 protein: CASSLVDRADTQYF
CDR3 DNA: TGTGCCAGCAGTTTAGTGGACAGGGCAGATACGCAGTATTTT
V gene: TRBV28
D gene: TRBD1
clone size: many
J gene: TRBJ2-3

CDR3 protein: CAWSSPGQGAPGYTF
CDR3 DNA: TGTGCCTGGAGTTCCCCGGGACAGGGGGCGCCTGGCTACACCTTC
V gene: TRBV30
D gene: TRBD1
clone size: many
J gene: TRBJ1-2

CDR3 protein: CAWSIWTSGDQETQYF
CDR3 DNA: TGTGCCTGGAGTATTTGGACTAGCGGGGATCAAGAGACCCAGTACTTC
V gene: TRBV30
D gene: TRBD2
clone size: few
J gene: TRBJ2-5

CDR3 protein: CASSLRPLLRNTEAFF
CDR3 DNA: TGTGCCAGCAGCTTACGACCGTTACTTCGGAACACTGAAGCTTTCTTT
V gene: TRBV7-2
D gene: -
clone size: many
J gene: TRBJ1-1

CDR3 protein: CSARPVGSSTDTQYF
CDR3 DNA: TGCAGTGCTAGGCCGGTTGGATCTAGCACAGATACGCAGTATTTT
V gene: TRBV20-1
D gene: -
clone size: many
J gene: TRBJ2-3

CDR3 protein: CSVEGGMTGGIGYTF
CDR3 DNA: TGCAGCGTTGAAGGGGGAATGACAGGGGGTATTGGCTACACCTTC
V gene: TRBV29-1
D gene: TRBD1
clone size: few
J gene: TRBJ1-2

CDR3 protein: CASWAARNEQFF
CDR3 DNA: TGCGCCAGCTGGGCTGCCCGGAATGAGCAGTTCTTC
V gene: TRBV10-1
D gene: -
clone size: -
J gene: TRBJ2-1

CDR3 protein: CASSPSLGQVNEQFF
CDR3 DNA: TGCGCCAGCAGTCCCTCTCTAGGACAGGTCAATGAGCAGTTCTTC
V gene: TRBV10-1
D gene: TRBD1
clone size: -
J gene: TRBJ2-1

CDR3 protein: CASSLRQGYDGSPLHF
CDR3 DNA: TGTGCCAGCAGCTTACGACAGGGTTATGACGGTTCACCCCTCCACTTT
V gene: TRBV7-9
D gene: TRBD1
clone size: -
J gene: TRBJ1-6

CDR3 protein: CASSLSGPPDTQYF
CDR3 DNA: TGTGCCAGCAGCTTAAGCGGTCCTCCAGATACGCAGTATTTT
V gene: TRBV7-2
D gene: -
clone size: few
J gene: TRBJ2-3

CDR3 protein: CASVERTSGNEQFF
CDR3 DNA: TGTGCCAGCGTAGAAAGGACTAGCGGCAATGAGCAGTTCTTC
V gene: TRBV6-1
D gene: TRBD2
clone size: -
J gene: TRBJ2-1

CDR3 protein: CASTSLQGMTNEKLFF
CDR3 DNA: TGTGCCAGCACCTCTCTACAGGGGATGACTAATGAAAAACTGTTTTTT
V gene: TRBV28
D gene: TRBD1
clone size: -
J gene: TRBJ1-4

CDR3 protein: CASSPRTSGRAYEQFF
CDR3 DNA: TGTGCCAGCAGCCCGCGGACTAGCGGGAGGGCTTATGAGCAGTTCTTC
V gene: TRBV7-2
D gene: TRBD2
clone size: many
J gene: TRBJ2-1

CDR3 protein: CASSLEDSPEQYF
CDR3 DNA: TGTGCCAGCAGCTTAGAGGACTCTCCCGAGCAGTACTTC
V gene: TRBV7-6
D gene: -
clone size: many
J gene: TRBJ2-7

CDR3 protein: CSATPGQGAFVYEQYF
CDR3 DNA: TGCAGTGCTACCCCAGGACAGGGGGCATTCGTCTACGAGCAGTACTTC
V gene: TRBV20-1
D gene: TRBD1
clone size: -
J gene: TRBJ2-7

CDR3 protein: CSARDLGDNSPLHF
CDR3 DNA: TGCAGTGCTAGAGATCTGGGAGATAATTCACCCCTCCACTTT
V gene: TRBV20-1
D gene: -
clone size: many
J gene: TRBJ1-6

CDR3 protein: CASSIDRDRVNSPLHF
CDR3 DNA: TGTGCCAGTAGTATAGATCGGGACAGAGTCAATTCACCCCTCCACTTT
V gene: TRBV19
D gene: TRBD1
clone size: -
J gene: TRBJ1-6

CDR3 protein: CAISESPGTSGKDNEQFF
CDR3 DNA: TGTGCCATCAGTGAGTCCCCCGGGACTAGCGGAAAGGACAATGAGCAGTTCTTC
V gene: TRBV10-3
D gene: TRBD2
clone size: many
J gene: TRBJ2-1

CDR3 protein: CASRKDGTGVHEQYF
CDR3 DNA: TGTGCCAGCAGGAAAGACGGGACAGGGGTGCACGAGCAGTACTTC
V gene: TRBV14
D gene: TRBD1
clone size: few
J gene: TRBJ2-7

CDR3 protein: CASSQGGQGAYEQYF
CDR3 DNA: TGCGCCAGCAGCCAGGGCGGGCAGGGGGCATACGAGCAGTACTTC
V gene: TRBV4-3
D gene: TRBD1
clone size: many
J gene: TRBJ2-7

CDR3 protein: CASRLAGGHEQFF
CDR3 DNA: TGTGCCAGCAGACTAGCGGGAGGGCATGAGCAGTTCTTC
V gene: TRBV7-2
D gene: TRBD2
clone size: many
J gene: TRBJ2-1